The 13 T cell receptor beta chains below were found in one sample sequenced in a study of blood T cell repertoires in COVID-19. The data were produced by immunoSEQ multiplex PCR, yet TCRdb's version contains in-frame clones alone and is incomplete. This sample has approximately 150,000 clones; roughly 84% occur once, and the top ten carry around 5%. The sample was peripheral blood. The receptors shown here come from a woman aged 50 to 60 with COVID-19, enrolled during active disease.

This sequence joins TRBV9 and TRBJ2-1, with a tentative D call TRBD1 (5 bases). Germline V lookup: CDR1 SGDLS, CDR2 YYNGEE. The CDR3 contains 14 residues. V dropped 0 bases and J dropped 4 bases, with 8 bases sitting between them. The CDR3 spells CASSVEGQYNEQFF. CDR3 coding DNA: TGTGCCAGCAGCGTAGAGGGGCAGTACAATGAGCAGTTCTTC.

V is TRBV28 and J is TRBJ2-1; 14 positions match TRBD2. Losses at the gene ends were 7 bases for V and 9 bases for J; bases not matched to a gene: 11. The length of the CDR3 is 16 residues. Germline V gives CDR1 MDHEN, CDR2 SYDVKM. For the CDR3, the DNA is TGTGCCAGCATTGGAACGACTAGCGGGGGGGCCGCTGAGCAGTTCTTC. This encodes CASIGTTSGGAAEQFF.

The CDR3 DNA is TGTGCCAGCGGGACGACTAGCGGGGAAAATGAGCAGTTCTTC. Protein sequence: CASGTTSGENEQFF. V and J are TRBV9 and TRBJ2-1, with 11 bases identical to TRBD2. The CDR3 runs 14 residues. V lost 7 bases and J lost 7; bases outside the gene matches: 7. CDR1 and CDR2 from the germline V gene are SGDLS and YYNGEE. The full variable domain, completed using reference TRBV9 and TRBJ2-1, is DSGVTQTPKHLITATGQRVTLRCSPRSGDLSVYWYQQSLDQGLQFLIQYYNGEERAKGNILERFSAQQFPDLHSELNLSSLELGDSALYFCASGTTSGENEQFFGPGTRLTVL.

This chain links TRBV5-1 with TRBJ1-6, with D tentatively TRBD1 (6 bases). Trimming removed 4 bases at V and 5 bases at J, with 13 bases between. Per germline, CDR1 SGHRS and CDR2 YFSETQ. CDR3 length: 15 residues. The CDR3 DNA sequence: TGCGCCAGCAGCCCGGGGACAATTAATAATTCACCCCTCCACTTT. Translated: CASSPGTINNSPLHF. The whole variable domain, remainder taken from reference TRBV5-1 and TRBJ1-6, is KAGVTQTPRYLIKTRGQQVTLSCSPISGHRSVSWYQQTPGQGLQFLFEYFSETQRNKGNFPGRFSGRQFSNSRSEMNVSTLELGDSALYLCASSPGTINNSPLHFGNGTRLTVT.

The chain couples TRBV2 to TRBJ2-1; 8 bases match TRBD2. The germline gives CDR1 SNHLY, CDR2 FYNNEI. V was pared by 0 bases and J by 0 bases, with 7 bases of the junction left unmatched. CDR3 length: 18 residues. This chain's CDR3 is CASSEALSGASSYNEQFF. In nucleotides, the CDR3 is TGTGCCAGCAGTGAAGCGCTTAGCGGGGCGAGCTCCTACAATGAGCAGTTCTTC.

The sample holds one count of this clone. This chain links TRBV7-3 with TRBJ2-3, with 7 bases aligning to TRBD2. The CDR3 consists of 16 residues. J was trimmed by 2 bases and V by 2 bases; bases with no gene match: 7. Per germline, CDR1 SGHTA and CDR2 FQGTGA. CDR3 DNA sequence: TGTGCCAGCAGCTTAGTGCTAGCGGCCCCCACAGATACGCAGTATTTT. The encoded protein is CASSLVLAAPTDTQYF.

CDR3 protein: CASSPRQGANYGYTF. CDR3 bases: TGCGCCAGCAGCCCCAGACAGGGCGCTAACTATGGCTACACCTTC. The rearrangement joins TRBV4-1 to TRBJ1-2, with TRBD1 matching over 7 bases. Germline loops: CDR1 MGHRA, CDR2 YSYEKL. CDR3 length: 15 amino acids. V dropped 4 bases and J dropped 0; count of bases not matched to a gene: 5.

This CDR3 is CASSHSGTEAFF. For the CDR3, the DNA is TGTGCCAGCAGCCATTCCGGCACTGAAGCTTTCTTT. The chain links TRBV14 to TRBJ1-1, with unresolved D. Trimming stripped 3 bases from V and 4 bases from J, with 6 bases between. CDR1 and CDR2 from the germline V gene are SGHDN and FVKESK. The CDR3 sequence is 12 residues long.

This rearrangement joins TRBV6-4 to TRBJ1-6; TRBD1 matches at 10 bases. Germline values: CDR1 MRHNA, CDR2 SNTAGT. With 4 bases clipped from V and 7 bases from J, the junction kept 10 bases outside the gene matches. The CDR3 covers 17 residues. The CDR3 DNA follows: TGTGCCAGCAGTGCCTCAAACCCGGGACAGGGGAATTCACCCCTCCACTTT. As protein: CASSASNPGQGNSPLHF.

The chain couples TRBV5-1 to TRBJ2-7, with TRBD2 identical over 11 bases. V shed 4 bases, J shed 2 bases, and the junction held 5 bases outside the gene matches. Germline V gives CDR1 SGHRS, CDR2 YFSETQ. CDR3 length: 15 residues. The CDR3 DNA reads as TGCGCCAGCAGCGCCGGGACTAGCGGACCCTACGAGCAGTACTTC. This sequence encodes CASSAGTSGPYEQYF.

The rearrangement joins TRBV2 to TRBJ2-5, with D unresolved. CDR1 is SNHLY and CDR2 is FYNNEI in the germline V gene. The CDR3 loop spans 13 amino acids. Trimming cost V 7 bases and J 0 bases, with 9 bases left between them. CDR3 DNA sequence: TGTGCCAGCAATCGGGTCCACCAAGAGACCCAGTACTTC. It codes for CASNRVHQETQYF.

The gene calls are TRBV18 and TRBJ1-1; 7 bases are shared with TRBD1. The CDR3 loop spans 14 amino acids. Trimming removed 6 bases from V and 4 bases from J; junction bases left unmatched: 8. Germline V CDR1 and CDR2: KGHSH, LQKENI. The CDR3: CASSGTALGTEAFF. The CDR3 DNA reads as TGTGCCAGCTCCGGGACAGCCCTAGGCACTGAAGCTTTCTTT.

This chain links TRBV2 with TRBJ2-1; 8 bases agree with TRBD2. Per the germline V gene, CDR1 is SNHLY and CDR2 is FYNNEI. The trim removed 5 bases at V and 0 bases at J, leaving 9 bases unmatched. CDR3 length: 17 residues. CDR3 bases: TGTGCCAGCAGTTGGGCGGGGGGATTCAGCTCCTACAATGAGCAGTTCTTC. Encoded protein: CASSWAGGFSSYNEQFF.